This T cell receptor (beta chain) is drawn from a study of blood T cells in healthy people across ages. PCR was performed a second time for roughly 6 to 12 cycles using a sample-barcoded 5' primer and a J-beta primer mix. TCRdb fed the 5' RACE reads into MiXCR, producing one record per CDR3 protein. The sample has 700,000 to 900,000 distinct CDR3 sequences, roughly 50% seen once. This clonotype has a handful of counts. This CDR3 comprises 16 residues. Per the germline V gene, CDR1 is DFQATT and CDR2 is SNEGSKA (reference sequence). Trimming removed 0 bases from V and 2 bases from J, with 14 bases in between.

This receptor was taken from a man aged 80 or over in good health. The material sequenced was blood. V gene TRBV20-1 combines with J gene TRBJ1-5, with TRBD1 as a possible D gene (5 bases). The CDR3 DNA reads TGCAGTGCTAGAGAAGGAGCAGGGCCAGGCAATCAGCCCCAGCATTTT. Protein: CSAREGAGPGNQPQHF.